The clone carrying this T cell receptor (beta chain) was detected ten times or more. As yet, its antigen is unknown. The sample originates from a study of T cells in Graves' hyperthyroidism and ophthalmopathy. Overall study context: Pretreatment peripheral blood was obtained at initial diagnosis. Study findings and constraints: Within blood appeared most thyroid clonotypes that had expanded above 0.001.

Any patient presenting with uncontrolled infection, other autoimmune disease, pregnancy or lactation was left out. PBMCs came from more than 8.5 ml fresh peripheral blood. Germline lookup yields CDR1 LGHDT and CDR2 YNNKEL (reference sequence). The ends were cut back, 1 base at V and 3 bases at J, with 27 bases in the middle. The CDR3 has 20 amino acids. Amplification of TCR beta CDR3 regions used RNA as the template. An initial round of RT-PCR targeting the TCR CDR3 relied on the HTBI primer set. TCRdb itself ran the multiplex PCR reads through MiXCR, one entry per CDR3 protein. The table includes more than 300,000 distinct CDR3 sequences, roughly 13% detected once.

This TCR was recovered from a woman aged 55-75 years with Graves' hyperthyroidism. V and J are TRBV3-1 and TRBJ2-5; perhaps TRBD2 as D (6 bases). Material for sequencing was blood. The CDR3 DNA is TGTGCCAGCAGCCAAGCGGGGTATCGGTTTAGGCGGGATAAGGAAGAGACCCAGTACTTC. Translated, it gives CASSQAGYRFRRDKEETQYF.